The T cell receptor (beta chain) under discussion was sequenced for a study of T cells after yellow fever vaccination (dated by TCRdb to the late 2010s). Looking at the study overall: The SMART-Seq v4 Ultra Low Input RNA kit was used to prepare libraries from fractions with low cell numbers. To track T-cell clones before and after primary and booster YFV17D yellow fever vaccination, bulk TCR alpha and beta repertoires were sequenced longitudinally. The cohort comprised two healthy male donors, one aged 18 to 29 and one aged 30 to 40 years. Blood was drawn at multiple timepoints before and after primary and secondary immunization, with bulk PBMC replicates and cell subsets isolated.

What the research found in general, with its limitations: The secondary T-cell response was weaker than the primary response but faster, peaking on day 5 instead of day 15. A small share of clonotypes occurred in both CD4 and CD8 compartments, likely arising from convergent recombination. Most clones expanded after primary vaccination (approximately 97% of CD4 and about 85% of CD8) were re-detected after the booster, suggesting that broad memory maintenance occurred. Because only a couple of donors were included in the study, the extent to which the findings can be generalized is limited. Because abundant contaminating clonotypes from the bulk population could be contained in FACS-sorted repertoires, computational filtering was required.

V loses 2 bases of germline sequence and J loses 12 bases, and the interval between the two ends is 13 bases. Its CDR3 holds 12 amino acids, cysteine through phenylalanine. The CDR3 DNA has 36 bases and is translated from base 1. Reading the germline V gene gives CDR1 SGHRS and CDR2 YFSETQ. This specimen's treatment or condition label, per the study, means: live attenuated yellow fever vaccine strain. Two biological replicates of bulk PBMCs were collected at each blood-draw timepoint. A standard Ficoll-Paque protocol was used to isolate PBMCs from peripheral blood. TriZol was used to extract RNA from bulk PBMCs, CD4 and CD8 fractions, and dextramer-positive and dextramer-negative fractions. This clonotype was detected many times. What antigen it recognizes has not been identified. Qualities for individual bases were not recorded, and no much larger clone is one base off. Sequencer: Illumina NovaSeq 6000. Synthesis of TCR cDNA relied on 5'RACE template switching, a step that introduced a universal primer site along with unique molecular identifiers. Priming of cDNA synthesis was performed from both the TCR alpha and TCR beta constant segments. Library amplification involved two PCR steps, and the second step added sample barcodes and sequencing adapters. Libraries were sequenced on Illumina HiSeq 2500 (2x100 bp) or NovaSeq (2x150 bp). Concerning the study's data processing: Demultiplexing of reads and collapsing into UMI consensus sequences were performed with MIGEC, and V(D)J alignment was carried out with MiXCR. Vaccine-responding clonotypes were defined with edgeR using replicate PBMC samples, requiring FDR below 0.01 and a log2 fold change above 5 up to day 15. Each bulk clonotype was labeled CD4 or CD8 based on which sequenced repertoire, CD4 or CD8, contained the clonotype at higher abundance. In-frame beta chains were kept once TCRdb had trimmed the public reads at Q25 with fastp and called clones with MiXCR. Rows with a matching CDR3 protein are joined into one entry that keeps the most common DNA and genes. These V and J calls originate from TCRdb's pipeline instead of the authors' own analysis. The sample includes hundreds of thousands of distinct CDR3 sequences, with 3% to 4.5% observed a single time. 20% to 30% of the sample lies in the top ten.

The sequenced sample was PBMCs, obtained on the day of the yellow fever booster vaccination. The V gene is TRBV5-1 and the J gene is TRBJ2-3, with the D call tentatively TRBD1 or TRBD2, each fitting 5 bases. The TCR sequence derives from a young man who received the YFV17D yellow fever vaccine. The CDR3 amino acid sequence is: CASSFEGRIQYF. The sequenced DNA: TGCGCCAGCAGCTTTGAGGGACGGATCCAGTATTTT.